The clone carrying this T cell receptor (beta chain) has just a few counts. Other DNA sequences within the sample encode an identical CDR3. CDR1 and CDR2 from the germline V gene are LNHDA and SQIVND (reference sequence). The CDR3 has 13 residues. V lost 6 bases, J lost 0 bases, and 6 bases lay in between. The data stem from a study of blood T cell repertoires in COVID-19. Sequencing used immunoSEQ multiplex PCR; TCRdb keeps in-frame clones, though not all of them. The data hold 200,000 to 300,000 clones, with roughly four fifths observed a single time. This TCR was sampled from a woman in her 70s with acute or convalescent COVID-19. J is TRBJ1-3 and V is TRBV19; no clear D gene. Sequences were obtained from peripheral blood. This chain's CDR3 is CASSRDSGNTIYF. CDR3 bases: TGTGCCAGTAGCCGGGACTCTGGAAACACCATATATTTT.